This is a list of T cell receptor beta chains from one sample in a study of blood T cell repertoires in COVID-19. Clones were sequenced by immunoSEQ multiplex PCR, and TCRdb holds only the in-frame ones, with some missing. The sample has about 90,000 clones; 90% to 95% are singletons. Input material: peripheral blood. These receptors came from a human donor with active COVID-19. The donor label of this sample is uncertain. Both conserved end residues are part of each CDR3. Fields, in order: clone size, V gene, J gene, D gene, CDR3 DNA, CDR3 protein. D genes are given only for firm matches. Some rows have no size entry. The others give once, few or many, or a class for an expanded clone.

once	TRBV9	TRBJ1-3	.	TGTGCCAGCAGCGTAGGGCGGCTCTCTGGAAACACCATATATTTT	CASSVGRLSGNTIYF
.	TRBV5-4	TRBJ2-7	TRBD1	TGTGCCAGCAGCTTTCGGGACAGTCCCTACGAGCAGTACTTC	CASSFRDSPYEQYF
.	TRBV3-1/TRBV3-2	TRBJ2-2	.	TGTGCCAGCAGCCCCGGTAGATTGAACACCGGGGAGCTGTTTTTT	CASSPGRLNTGELFF
once	TRBV15	TRBJ1-2	TRBD1	TGTGCCACCAGCACCGGGACAGGGGGTAGCTATGGCTACACCTTC	CATSTGTGGSYGYTF
.	TRBV5-1	TRBJ2-1	TRBD2	TGCGCCAGCAGCTTGGAGACTAGCGGGGGGGTCGATGAGCAGTTCTTC	CASSLETSGGVDEQFF
.	TRBV27	TRBJ2-5	TRBD2	TGTGCCAGCAGTCGACTAGCGGGGGGCGGTCGACAAGAGACCCAGTACTTC	CASSRLAGGGRQETQYF
once	TRBV5-1	TRBJ2-2	.	TGCGCCAGCAGCTTGGTTGCGGGGATGAACACCGGGGAGCTGTTTTTT	CASSLVAGMNTGELFF
.	TRBV24-1	TRBJ2-3	TRBD1	TGTGCCACCAACACAGGGGATCGCACAGATACGCAGTATTTT	CATNTGDRTDTQYF
.	TRBV2	TRBJ1-5	TRBD1	TGTGCCAGCAGAGGGACAGTTCAGCCCCAGCATTTT	CASRGTVQPQHF
.	TRBV19	TRBJ2-3	TRBD2	TGTGCCAGTAGTATTGTTGGTAGCGGGGGGGTGACAGATACGCAGTATTTT	CASSIVGSGGVTDTQYF
.	TRBV5-6	TRBJ1-2	.	TGTGCCAGCAGCTTGGGCCCCGAGAGGGGCTACACCTTC	CASSLGPERGYTF
.	TRBV14	TRBJ1-3	.	TGTGCCAGCAGCCGAACAGGGACTGGAAACACCATATATTTT	CASSRTGTGNTIYF
.	TRBV7-9	TRBJ2-7	TRBD1	TGTGCCAGCAGCTCCAGGGGGCTGACCTACGAGCAGTACTTC	CASSSRGLTYEQYF
.	TRBV12-3/TRBV12-4	TRBJ2-5	TRBD2	TGTGCCAGCAGCCCGGGGGGCCAAGAGACCCAGTACTTC	CASSPGGQETQYF
.	TRBV7-9	TRBJ2-3	.	TGTGCCAGCAGCCCTAGGACAGTCAGGGGAACGGATACGCAGTATTTT	CASSPRTVRGTDTQYF
once	TRBV6-4	TRBJ1-2	.	TGTGCCAGCAGTGACCCTGGACAGATCTATGGCTACACCTTC	CASSDPGQIYGYTF
.	TRBV24-1	TRBJ2-2	.	TGTGCCACCAGTGATCCCGGGACAAACCCGAGGGGCGGGGAGCTGTTTTTT	CATSDPGTNPRGGELFF
.	TRBV7-2	TRBJ1-1	.	TGTGCCAGCAGCTTAGTCTCGGGCAGGGGTAACACTGAAGCTTTCTTT	CASSLVSGRGNTEAFF
once	TRBV10-3	TRBJ1-2	.	TGTGCCATCAGTGCACGCGCGATCTATGGCTACACCTTC	CAISARAIYGYTF
.	TRBV9	TRBJ2-7	.	TGTGCCAGCAGCGAGGACAGTTCCGAGCAGTACTTC	CASSEDSSEQYF
.	TRBV6-6	TRBJ1-2	TRBD1	TGTGCCAGCAGTAGCAGGGGGCGCAGATATGGCTACACCTTC	CASSSRGRRYGYTF
.	TRBV2	TRBJ1-1	.	TGTGCCAGCAGTGAGTCCCAGAAGAACACTGAAGCTTTCTTT	CASSESQKNTEAFF
.	TRBV4-3	TRBJ1-1	.	TGCGCCAGCAGCCAAGATCCAAGGGGTGAAGCTTTCTTT	CASSQDPRGEAFF
.	TRBV5-4	TRBJ2-3	TRBD2	TGTGCCAGCAGCCCGGGCGGGCCTAGCGGGGAAGATACGCAGTATTTT	CASSPGGPSGEDTQYF
.	TRBV9	TRBJ1-1	.	TGTGCCAGCAGCGTAGGCATCGGGACTGAAGCTTTCTTT	CASSVGIGTEAFF
.	TRBV29-1	TRBJ1-2	TRBD1	TGCAGCGTTGAAATCCGGGACAGCTATGGCTACACCTTC	CSVEIRDSYGYTF